This T cell receptor (beta chain) was documented in a study of T cells in tuberculosis. General study points: GMM-specific TCRs were nearer to active tuberculosis alpha repertoires, suggesting expansion.

The protocol was immunoSEQ multiplex PCR, while the TCRdb copy is restricted to in-frame clones and leaves out a portion. The sample yields 29,000 or so clones, about 91% seen once. Documented time point: new active TB diagnosis, blood taken before or within 7 days of starting treatment. Confirmation came from sputum smear and/or culture positivity for M. tuberculosis. The CDR3 loop spans 14 amino acids. Germline assignment: CDR1 SGDLS and CDR2 YYNGEE. After removal of 0 bases from V and 5 bases from J, the junction contained 1 base not matched to a gene. Details on this clone: Its antigen is still unknown.

This rearrangement joins TRBV9 to TRBJ2-2; 7 bases fit TRBD1. This receptor was identified in an adult with tuberculosis. The source material was PBMCs, sampled at tuberculosis diagnosis. The CDR3: CASSVATGTGELFF. The DNA of the CDR3 is TGTGCCAGCAGCGTAGCGACAGGGACCGGGGAGCTGTTTTTT.